The subject of this entry is one T cell receptor (beta chain). What it binds is not known. This record belongs to a study of cytomegalovirus exposure and HLA in healthy donors. General observations from the study: Roughly even sequencing depth across donors was the assumption behind the presence/absence analyses. In a later analysis, at a false discovery rate of 0.05, 15,000 to 20,000 TCR beta sequences were associated with HLA alleles. Rarity held for most TCR sequences, but there were some public TCRs that occurred in many donors. TCR beta V- and J-gene trimming, according to a later analysis, was linked to a missense DCLRE1C variant.

PCR employed 60 Vbeta and 13 Jbeta primers. Clones were sequenced by immunoSEQ multiplex PCR, and TCRdb holds only the in-frame ones, with some missing. The sample has approximately 100,000 clones; 71% are singletons. This CDR3 is 15 amino acids long. Germline CDR1 SQVTM, CDR2 ANQGSEA. The V and J ends lost 6 bases and 2 bases, in that order; junction bases with no gene match: 10. The sequence was collected from a female donor in good health and CMV-seronegative. This chain joins TRBV29-1 and TRBJ1-2; 9 bases map to TRBD1. Input material: PBMCs. Here the CDR3 reads CSVVGTGSLNYGYTF. For the CDR3, the DNA is TGCAGCGTAGTAGGGACAGGGTCACTCAACTATGGCTACACCTTC.